One and the same sample provided the 8 T cell receptor beta chains below, sequenced in a study of vaccination effects on CD4 cells after COVID-19. Peptide-pool stimulation followed by sequencing identified expanded antigen-specific CD4+ clonotypes in the ViraFEST assay. Upon completion of around 9 days in culture, CD4+ T cells were isolated. Participants were given two doses of BNT162b2 or mRNA-1273 vaccine. The table came from immunoSEQ multiplex PCR; TCRdb's copy has only in-frame clones and leaves some out. The sample lists over 25,000 clones, almost 75% occurring once. These receptors' antigens are unknown. This specimen was CD4+ T cells from PBMCs cultured with HCoV-229E spike peptides, taken after COVID-19 vaccination. Receptor source: a human donor who received a COVID-19 vaccine.

J is TRBJ2-3 and V is TRBV19; the D gene is possibly TRBD1 (6 bases). V dropped 6 bases and J dropped 2 bases, with 15 bases sitting between them. Germline V gene sequence: CDR1 LNHDA, CDR2 SQIVND (reference sequence). The CDR3 contains 15 residues. The CDR3 protein is CASSPGTHYTDTQYF. The CDR3 bases are TGTGCCAGTAGCCCCGGGACACATTACACAGATACGCAGTATTTT. The full variable domain, rest sourced from reference TRBV19 and TRBJ2-3, is DGGITQSPKYLFRKEGQNVTLSCEQNLNHDAMYWYRQDPGQGLRLIYYSQIVNDFQKGDIAEGYSVSREKKESFPLTVTSAQKNPTAFYLCASSPGTHYTDTQYFGPGTRLTVL.

This clone was counted only a few times. This sequence joins TRBV28 and TRBJ1-4; D not certain. The CDR3 sequence is 14 residues long. V was trimmed by 2 bases and J by 2 bases, leaving 6 bases between them. CDR1 is MDHEN, CDR2 SYDVKM, per germline. The DNA of the CDR3 is TGTGCCAGCAGTTTACGAGCGACTAATGAAAAACTGTTTTTT. It translates to CASSLRATNEKLFF.

The CDR3 loop reads CASSDRDTGELFF. The CDR3 nucleotides are TGTGCCAGCAGTGACAGGGACACCGGGGAGCTGTTTTTT. This sequence joins TRBV6-4 and TRBJ2-2; D ambiguous. Trimming took off 2 bases at V and 3 bases at J, with 4 bases between the two ends. The germline gives CDR1 MRHNA, CDR2 SNTAGT. The CDR3 loop spans 13 amino acids.

The genes are TRBV6-5 and TRBJ2-2; no reliable D call. The V gene's germline CDR1 is MNHEY and CDR2 SVGAGI. The length of the CDR3 is 14 residues. Trimming cost V 2 bases and J 4 bases, with 8 bases left between them. CDR3 amino acids: CASSYRASTGELFF. The CDR3 DNA sequence: TGTGCCAGCAGTTACAGGGCGAGCACCGGGGAGCTGTTTTTT.

This sequence joins TRBV19 and TRBJ2-2, with D perhaps assigned TRBD1 or TRBD2 (5 bases each). Germline assignment: CDR1 LNHDA and CDR2 SQIVND (reference sequence). The CDR3 is 18 amino acids. The V and J ends lost 4 bases and 4 bases respectively, with 22 bases between them. The CDR3 protein is CASSSPGRHKGRTGELFF. The DNA of the CDR3 is TGTGCCAGTAGTAGCCCGGGGCGACATAAGGGCCGCACCGGGGAGCTGTTTTTT.

The J gene is TRBJ2-7, the V gene TRBV27; possibly TRBD2 for D (5 bases). CDR3 length: 14 residues. V was cut by 8 bases and J by 2 bases, with 16 bases left in between. The germline V gene has CDR1 MNHEY and CDR2 SMNVEV (reference sequence). The CDR3, as DNA: TGTGCCAGCTCCTCCGAGAGAGGGACCTACGAGCAGTACTTC. As protein: CASSSERGTYEQYF.

V is TRBV25-1 and J is TRBJ2-1; D gene uncertain. Per the germline V gene, CDR1 is MGHDK and CDR2 is SYGVNS. V was cut by 3 bases and J by 4 bases, with 10 bases left in between. The CDR3 loop spans 14 amino acids. The CDR3 nucleotides are TGTGCCAGCAGTGACACGATCGGGTACAATGAGCAGTTCTTC. Protein product: CASSDTIGYNEQFF.

The chain links TRBV5-1 to TRBJ2-1, with TRBD1 matching 7 bases. J was trimmed by 0 bases and V by 1 base; bases with no gene match: 1. The CDR3 has 15 amino acids. Germline V gene lookup returns CDR1 SGHRS and CDR2 YFSETQ. The CDR3 DNA follows: TGCGCCAGCAGCTTGTCAGGGGGCTCCTACAATGAGCAGTTCTTC. Translating gives CASSLSGGSYNEQFF. The full variable domain, its missing parts supplied by reference TRBV5-1 and TRBJ2-1, is KAGVTQTPRYLIKTRGQQVTLSCSPISGHRSVSWYQQTPGQGLQFLFEYFSETQRNKGNFPGRFSGRQFSNSRSEMNVSTLELGDSALYLCASSLSGGSYNEQFFGPGTRLTVL.